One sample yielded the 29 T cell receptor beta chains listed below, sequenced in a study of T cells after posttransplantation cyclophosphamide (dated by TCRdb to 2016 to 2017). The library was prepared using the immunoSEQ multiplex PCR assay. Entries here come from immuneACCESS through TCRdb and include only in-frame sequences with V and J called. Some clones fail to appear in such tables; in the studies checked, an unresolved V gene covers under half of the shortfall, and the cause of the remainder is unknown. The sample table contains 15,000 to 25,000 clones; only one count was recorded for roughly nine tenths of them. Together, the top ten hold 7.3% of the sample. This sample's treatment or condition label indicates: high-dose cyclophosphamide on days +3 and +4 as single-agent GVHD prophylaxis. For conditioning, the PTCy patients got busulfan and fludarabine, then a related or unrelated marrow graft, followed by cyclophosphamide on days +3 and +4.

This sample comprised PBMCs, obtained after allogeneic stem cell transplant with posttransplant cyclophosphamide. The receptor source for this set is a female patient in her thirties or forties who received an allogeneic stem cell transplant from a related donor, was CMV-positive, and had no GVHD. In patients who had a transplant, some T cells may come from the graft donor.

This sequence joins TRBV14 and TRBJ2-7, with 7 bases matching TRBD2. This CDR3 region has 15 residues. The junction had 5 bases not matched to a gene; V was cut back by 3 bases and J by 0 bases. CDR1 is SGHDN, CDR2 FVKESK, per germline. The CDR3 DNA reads TGTGCCAGCAGCCATTCTGGGAGGGTCTCCTACGAGCAGTACTTC. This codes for CASSHSGRVSYEQYF. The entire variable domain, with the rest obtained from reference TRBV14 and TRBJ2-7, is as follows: EAGVTQFPSHSVIEKGQTVTLRCDPISGHDNLYWYRRVMGKEIKFLLHFVKESKQDESGMPNNRFLAERTGGTYSTLKVQPAELEDSGVYFCASSHSGRVSYEQYFGPGTRLTVT.

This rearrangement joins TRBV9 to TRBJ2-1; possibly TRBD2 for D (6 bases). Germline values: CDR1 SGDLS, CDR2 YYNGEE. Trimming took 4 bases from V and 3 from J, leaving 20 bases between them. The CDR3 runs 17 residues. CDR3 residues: CASSPPQVAEFYNEQFF. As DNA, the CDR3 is TGTGCCAGCAGCCCCCCTCAGGTAGCGGAGTTCTACAATGAGCAGTTCTTC.

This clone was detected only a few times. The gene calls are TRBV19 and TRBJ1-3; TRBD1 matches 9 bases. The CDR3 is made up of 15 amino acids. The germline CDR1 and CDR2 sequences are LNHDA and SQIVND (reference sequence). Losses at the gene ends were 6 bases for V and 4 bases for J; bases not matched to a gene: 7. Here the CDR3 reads CASSLGTGSGNTIYF. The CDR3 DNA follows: TGTGCCAGTAGCCTTGGGACAGGGTCCGGAAACACCATATATTTT.

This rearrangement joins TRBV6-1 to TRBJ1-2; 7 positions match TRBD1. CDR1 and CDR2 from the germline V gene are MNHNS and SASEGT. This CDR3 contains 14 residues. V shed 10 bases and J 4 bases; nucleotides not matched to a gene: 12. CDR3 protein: CAIYTGVFGYGYTF. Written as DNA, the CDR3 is TGTGCCATCTACACAGGGGTTTTTGGCTATGGCTACACCTTC.

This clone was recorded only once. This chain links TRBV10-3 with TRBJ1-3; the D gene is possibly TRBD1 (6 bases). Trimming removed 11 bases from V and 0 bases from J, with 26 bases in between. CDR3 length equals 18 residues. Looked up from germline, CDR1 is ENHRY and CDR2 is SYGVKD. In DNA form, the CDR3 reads TGTGCCTCTCAGGGGACCAGAACGGACCCGGACTCTGGAAACACCATATATTTT. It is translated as CASQGTRTDPDSGNTIYF.

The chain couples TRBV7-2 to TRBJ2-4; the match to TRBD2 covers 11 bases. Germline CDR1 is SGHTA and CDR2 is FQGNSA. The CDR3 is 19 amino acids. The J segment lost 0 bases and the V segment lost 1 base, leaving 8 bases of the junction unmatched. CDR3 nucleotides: TGTGCCAGCAGCTTAGGAGGGACTAGCGGAAAACTAGCCAAAAACATTCAGTACTTC. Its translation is CASSLGGTSGKLAKNIQYF. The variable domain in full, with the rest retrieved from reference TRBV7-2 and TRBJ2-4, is GAGVSQSPSNKVTEKGKDVELRCDPISGHTALYWYRQSLGQGLEFLIYFQGNSAPDKSGLPSDRFSAERTGGSVSTLTIQRTQQEDSAVYLCASSLGGTSGKLAKNIQYFGAGTRLSVL.

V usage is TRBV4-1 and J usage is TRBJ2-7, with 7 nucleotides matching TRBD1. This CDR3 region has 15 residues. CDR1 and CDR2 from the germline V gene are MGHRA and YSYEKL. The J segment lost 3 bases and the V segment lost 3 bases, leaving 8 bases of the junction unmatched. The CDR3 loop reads CASSHGQVQIYEQYF. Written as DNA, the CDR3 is TGCGCCAGCAGCCACGGACAGGTTCAAATCTACGAGCAGTACTTC.

In nucleotides, the CDR3 is TGTGCCAGCAGTGCCCAAGGACTGGGCAATCAGCCCCAGCATTTT. It encodes CASSAQGLGNQPQHF. This chain joins TRBV27 and TRBJ1-5; D is unresolved. Trimming removed 5 bases at V and 2 bases at J, with 13 bases between. There are 15 residues in the CDR3. Per germline, CDR1 MNHEY and CDR2 SMNVEV (reference sequence).

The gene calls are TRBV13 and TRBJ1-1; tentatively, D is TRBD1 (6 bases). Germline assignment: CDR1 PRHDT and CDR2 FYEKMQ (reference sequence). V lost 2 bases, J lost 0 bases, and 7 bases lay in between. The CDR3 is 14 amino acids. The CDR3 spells CASSLHRVNTEAFF. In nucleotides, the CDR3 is TGTGCCAGCAGCTTACACAGGGTGAACACTGAAGCTTTCTTT.

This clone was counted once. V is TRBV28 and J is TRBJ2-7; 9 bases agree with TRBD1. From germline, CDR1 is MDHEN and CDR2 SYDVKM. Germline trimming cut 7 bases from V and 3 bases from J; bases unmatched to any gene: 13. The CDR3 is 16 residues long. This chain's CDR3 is CASTPPLDRGSYEQYF. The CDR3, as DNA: TGTGCCAGCACCCCCCCTCTTGACAGGGGGAGCTACGAGCAGTACTTC.

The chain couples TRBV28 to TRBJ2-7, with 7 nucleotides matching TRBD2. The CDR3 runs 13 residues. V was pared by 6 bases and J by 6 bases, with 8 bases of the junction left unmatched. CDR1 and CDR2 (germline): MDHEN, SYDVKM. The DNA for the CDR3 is TGTGCCAGCAGGACCAGCGGGACTGGCGAGCAGTACTTC. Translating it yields CASRTSGTGEQYF. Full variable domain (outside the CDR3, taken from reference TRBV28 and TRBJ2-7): DVKVTQSSRYLVKRTGEKVFLECVQDMDHENMFWYRQDPGLGLRLIYFSYDVKMKEKGDIPEGYSVSREKKERFSLILESASTNQTSMYLCASRTSGTGEQYFGPGTRLTVT.

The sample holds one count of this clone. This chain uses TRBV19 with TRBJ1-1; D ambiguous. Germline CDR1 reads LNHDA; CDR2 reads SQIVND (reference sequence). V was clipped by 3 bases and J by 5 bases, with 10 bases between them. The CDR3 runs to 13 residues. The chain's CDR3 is CASSMEGWTEAFF. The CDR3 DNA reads TGTGCCAGTAGTATGGAGGGCTGGACTGAAGCTTTCTTT.

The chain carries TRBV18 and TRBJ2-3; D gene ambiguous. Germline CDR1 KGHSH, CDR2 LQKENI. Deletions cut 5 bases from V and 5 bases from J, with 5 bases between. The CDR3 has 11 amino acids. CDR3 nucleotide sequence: TGTGCCAGCTCAGCGCAAGATACGCAGTATTTT. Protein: CASSAQDTQYF.

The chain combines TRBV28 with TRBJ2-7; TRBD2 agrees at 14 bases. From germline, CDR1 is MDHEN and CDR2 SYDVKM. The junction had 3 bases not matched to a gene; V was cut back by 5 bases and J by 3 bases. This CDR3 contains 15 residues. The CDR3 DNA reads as TGTGCCAGCAGTCCTGGACTAGCGGGAGGCTACGAGCAGTACTTC. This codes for CASSPGLAGGYEQYF.

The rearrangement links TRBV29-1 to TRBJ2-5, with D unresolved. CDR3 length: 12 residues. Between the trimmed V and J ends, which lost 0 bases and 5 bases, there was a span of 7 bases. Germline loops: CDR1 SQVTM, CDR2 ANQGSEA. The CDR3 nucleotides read TGCAGCGTTGAAGACACAGTGGAGACCCAGTACTTC. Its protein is CSVEDTVETQYF.

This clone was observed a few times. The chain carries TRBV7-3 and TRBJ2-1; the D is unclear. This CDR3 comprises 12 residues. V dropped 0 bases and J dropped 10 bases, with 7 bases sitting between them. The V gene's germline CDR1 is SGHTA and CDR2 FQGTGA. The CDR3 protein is CASSLTGWEQFF. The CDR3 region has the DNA TGTGCCAGCAGCTTAACCGGTTGGGAGCAGTTCTTC.

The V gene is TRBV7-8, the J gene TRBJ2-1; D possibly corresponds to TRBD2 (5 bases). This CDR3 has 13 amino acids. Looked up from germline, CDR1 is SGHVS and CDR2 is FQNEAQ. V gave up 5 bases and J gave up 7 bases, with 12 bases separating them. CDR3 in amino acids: CASSRTFVNEQFF. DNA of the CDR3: TGTGCCAGCAGCCGGACTTTCGTTAATGAGCAGTTCTTC.

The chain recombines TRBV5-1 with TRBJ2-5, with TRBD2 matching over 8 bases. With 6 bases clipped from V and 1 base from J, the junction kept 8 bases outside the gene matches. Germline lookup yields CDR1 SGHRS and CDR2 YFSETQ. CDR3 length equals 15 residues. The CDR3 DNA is TGCGCCAGCACTTATTCGGGGGGGCTCCAAGAGACCCAGTACTTC. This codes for CASTYSGGLQETQYF.

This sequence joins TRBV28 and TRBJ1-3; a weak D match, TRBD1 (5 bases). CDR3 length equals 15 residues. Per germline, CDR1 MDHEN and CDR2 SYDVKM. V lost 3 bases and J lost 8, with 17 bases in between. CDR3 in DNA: TGTGCCAGCAGTTTCCTCCGGGGGGTGCGTGACACCATATATTTT. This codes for CASSFLRGVRDTIYF.

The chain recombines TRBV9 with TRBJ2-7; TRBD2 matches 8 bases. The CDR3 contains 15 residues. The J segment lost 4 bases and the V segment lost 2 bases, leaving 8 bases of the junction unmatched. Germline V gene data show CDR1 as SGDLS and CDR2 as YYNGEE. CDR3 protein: CASSVGAGDLYEQYF. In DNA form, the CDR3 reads TGTGCCAGCAGCGTGGGAGCGGGAGATCTATACGAGCAGTACTTC. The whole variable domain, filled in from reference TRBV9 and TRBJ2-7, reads DSGVTQTPKHLITATGQRVTLRCSPRSGDLSVYWYQQSLDQGLQFLIQYYNGEERAKGNILERFSAQQFPDLHSELNLSSLELGDSALYFCASSVGAGDLYEQYFGPGTRLTVT.

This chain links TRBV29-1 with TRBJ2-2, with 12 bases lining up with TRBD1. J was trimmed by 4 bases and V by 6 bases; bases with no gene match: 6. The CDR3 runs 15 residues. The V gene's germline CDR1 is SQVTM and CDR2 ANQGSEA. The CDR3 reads CSVGTGGLITGELFF. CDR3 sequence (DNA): TGCAGCGTCGGGACAGGGGGCTTGATCACCGGGGAGCTGTTTTTT.

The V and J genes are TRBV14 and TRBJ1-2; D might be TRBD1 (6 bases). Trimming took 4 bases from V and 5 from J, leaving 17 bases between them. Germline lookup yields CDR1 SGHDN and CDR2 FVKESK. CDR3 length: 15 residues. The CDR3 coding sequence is TGTGCCAGCAGCCCGGACAGTGGGGCATTTTATGGCTACACCTTC. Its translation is CASSPDSGAFYGYTF.

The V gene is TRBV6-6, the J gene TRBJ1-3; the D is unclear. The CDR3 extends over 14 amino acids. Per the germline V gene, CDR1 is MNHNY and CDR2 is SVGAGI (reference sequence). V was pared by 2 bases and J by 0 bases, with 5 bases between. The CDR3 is CASSYDFSGNTIYF. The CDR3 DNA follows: TGTGCCAGCAGTTACGACTTCTCTGGAAACACCATATATTTT.

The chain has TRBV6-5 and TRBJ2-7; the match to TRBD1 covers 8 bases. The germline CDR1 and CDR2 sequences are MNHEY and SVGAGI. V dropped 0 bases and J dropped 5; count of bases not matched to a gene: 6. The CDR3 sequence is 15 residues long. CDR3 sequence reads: CASSYSLDRANEQYF. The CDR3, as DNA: TGTGCCAGCAGTTACTCTTTGGACAGGGCCAACGAGCAGTACTTC.

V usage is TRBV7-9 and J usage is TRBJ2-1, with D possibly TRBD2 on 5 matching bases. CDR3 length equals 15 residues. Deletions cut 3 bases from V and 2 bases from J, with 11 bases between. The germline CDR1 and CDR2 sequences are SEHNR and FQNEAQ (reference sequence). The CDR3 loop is CASSLEANTYNEQFF. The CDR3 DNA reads TGTGCCAGCAGCTTGGAGGCCAACACCTACAATGAGCAGTTCTTC.

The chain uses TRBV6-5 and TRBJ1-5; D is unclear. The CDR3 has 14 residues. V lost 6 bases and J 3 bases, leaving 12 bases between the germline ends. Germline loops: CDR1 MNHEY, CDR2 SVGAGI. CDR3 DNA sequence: TGTGCCAGCAGCCCTCGAAGCCCCAATCAGCCCCAGCATTTT. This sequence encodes CASSPRSPNQPQHF.

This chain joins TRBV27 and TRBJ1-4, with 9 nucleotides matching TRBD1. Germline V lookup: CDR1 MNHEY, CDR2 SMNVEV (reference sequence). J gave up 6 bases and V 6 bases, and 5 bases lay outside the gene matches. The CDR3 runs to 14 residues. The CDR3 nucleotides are TGTGCCAGCAGGCGCCGGGACAGGGATGAAAAACTGTTTTTT. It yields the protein CASRRRDRDEKLFF.

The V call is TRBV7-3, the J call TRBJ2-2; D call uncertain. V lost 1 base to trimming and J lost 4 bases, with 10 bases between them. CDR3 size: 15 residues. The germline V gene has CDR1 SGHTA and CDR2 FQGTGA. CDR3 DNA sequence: TGTGCCAGCAGCTTAAAATCCCAGTTCACCGGGGAGCTGTTTTTT. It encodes CASSLKSQFTGELFF.

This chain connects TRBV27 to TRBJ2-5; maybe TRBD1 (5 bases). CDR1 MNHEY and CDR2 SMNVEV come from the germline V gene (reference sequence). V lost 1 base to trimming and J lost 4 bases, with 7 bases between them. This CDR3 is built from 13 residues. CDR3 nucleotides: TGTGCCAGCAGTTTATGGGGCGGAGAGACCCAGTACTTC. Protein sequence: CASSLWGGETQYF.